These 7 T cell receptor beta chains share one sample of origin, sequenced in a study of T cell responses to AZD1222 COVID-19 vaccine. Libraries were prepared by immunoSEQ multiplex PCR; TCRdb keeps only in-frame clonotypes and omits some of them. This table holds some 150,000 clones, about 91% found once. The sample consisted of peripheral blood, taken on day 0 of MenACWY control vaccination. These receptors were collected from an adult in good health.

The chain uses TRBV20-1 and TRBJ2-7; a possible D gene is TRBD2 (5 bases). CDR1 and CDR2 (germline): DFQATT, SNEGSKA (reference sequence). The germline V and J ends were trimmed by 3 bases and 2 bases, with 14 bases remaining between them. This CDR3 spans 14 amino acids. CDR3 DNA sequence: TGCAGTGCTAGTGCTCCGAGAGGGACCTACGAGCAGTACTTC. This sequence encodes CSASAPRGTYEQYF.

The V gene is TRBV2, the J gene TRBJ1-2; unclear D gene. Germline-derived CDR1 and CDR2 are SNHLY and FYNNEI. The V gene lost 8 bases and the J gene lost 7 bases, with 17 bases spanning the gap. CDR3 size: 13 residues. The CDR3 reads CASRGTETGGYTF. The CDR3 nucleotides read TGTGCCAGCCGGGGTACAGAAACGGGTGGCTACACCTTC.

The chain links TRBV3-1 (or the pseudogene TRBV3-2) to TRBJ2-5; 9 positions match TRBD1. Trimming removed 1 base from V and 5 bases from J; junction bases left unmatched: 8. Germline CDR1 and CDR2: LGHDT and YNNKEL (reference sequence). CDR3 length: 16 amino acids. CDR3 nucleotide sequence: TGTGCCAGCAGCCAAGGCGGGGACAGGGATTTCGAGACCCAGTACTTC. This sequence encodes CASSQGGDRDFETQYF.

The chain carries TRBV2 and TRBJ1-2; TRBD1 agrees at 8 bases. V lost 6 bases, J lost 4 bases, and 10 bases stayed unmatched. CDR3 length equals 15 residues. Germline CDR1 reads SNHLY; CDR2 reads FYNNEI. The CDR3 region has the DNA TGTGCCAGCAGGAACCAGGGGGCGCGCAGCTATGGCTACACCTTC. It is translated as CASRNQGARSYGYTF.

This rearrangement joins TRBV4-2 to TRBJ2-2; 10 bases fit TRBD1. The trim removed 3 bases at V and 6 bases at J, leaving 13 bases unmatched. The CDR3 has 18 amino acids. Germline V gene sequence: CDR1 LGHNA, CDR2 YNFKEQ. Here the CDR3 reads CASSQGRLGQGLSGELFF. The CDR3 DNA sequence: TGTGCCAGCAGCCAGGGAAGGTTGGGACAGGGGCTTTCCGGGGAGCTGTTTTTT.

V gene TRBV5-1 combines with J gene TRBJ2-6; TRBD1 is a possible D gene (6 bases). The length of the CDR3 is 16 residues. Germline CDR1 reads SGHRS; CDR2 reads YFSETQ. V was clipped by 0 bases and J by 0 bases, with 7 bases between them. In DNA, the CDR3 is TGCGCCAGCAGCTTGGGAGGGGGCTCTGGGGCCAACGTCCTGACTTTC. Translation gives CASSLGGGSGANVLTF.

The rearrangement links TRBV6-2 or TRBV6-3 to TRBJ2-2; no definite D call. The CDR3 is 13 amino acids. Trimming left V 2 bases short and J 6 bases short, with 7 bases between. Germline V gene sequence: CDR1 MNHEY, CDR2 SVGEGT. The CDR3 region is CASSYAAAGELFF. The CDR3 nucleotides read TGTGCCAGCAGTTACGCGGCTGCCGGGGAGCTGTTTTTT.